By sample fraction, the clone carrying this TCR beta chain is medium-sized. Antigen specificity is unknown. Profiled with immunoSEQ multiplex PCR; TCRdb holds only in-frame clones, not every one. The sample records some 7,100 clones, around 50% being singletons. The data stem from a study of CD4+ T cells in melanoma. Per germline, CDR1 MGHRA and CDR2 YSYEKL. This CDR3 comprises 14 residues. V was shortened by 3 bases and J by 9 bases, with 15 bases between the two germline ends. General observations from the study: Neoantigen-specific CD4+ T cells in melanoma reportedly had diverse differentiation states. CD8+ T cell, macrophage and B cell function reportedly correlated with neoantigen-specific CD4+ T cells.

This TCR was sampled from a human donor with melanoma. The sample consisted of cells from a culture (not recorded whether cultured in vitro). The chain recombines TRBV4-1 with TRBJ2-1, with unresolved D. CDR3 sequence (DNA): TGCGCCAGCAGCCACCCTCGAGTAGGTCCTGAGCAGTTCTTC. It encodes CASSHPRVGPEQFF.